This passage covers 28 T cell receptor beta chains from one sample sequenced in a study of shared clonotypes between healthy human individuals (dated by TCRdb to 2020 to 2021). The protocol used for the library was the immunoSEQ multiplex PCR assay. Sourced from immuneACCESS, this table was stored by TCRdb with only in-frame sequences that have V and J called. A share of the clones is absent; for the studies checked, an unresolved V gene accounts for under half, and the remainder has no known explanation. The table for this sample lists hundreds of thousands of clones; 73% of them were counted only once. Roughly 2% of the sample comes from the top ten. The sequencing input was memory CD4+ T cells sorted from blood. Explained via the paper, the cell subset or site label denotes: CD45RA-negative fraction. Receptor source: a woman aged 25 to 39 in good health.

This clone was seen a handful of times. CDR3 DNA sequence: TGTGCCAGCAGCTTAGCTCGGGGGCGCGCCGGGGAGCTGTTTTTT. Translating gives CASSLARGRAGELFF. The V gene is TRBV11-2, the J gene TRBJ2-2; D may match TRBD1 or TRBD2 (6 bases each). V lost 1 base to trimming and J lost 6 bases, with 12 bases between them. Germline V gene lookup returns CDR1 SGHAT and CDR2 FQNNGV. The CDR3 spans 15 residues.

This clone occurred a few times. The chain is built from TRBV15 and TRBJ2-5; tentatively, D is TRBD2 (7 bases). Trimming stripped 5 bases from V and 4 bases from J, with 20 bases between. This CDR3 comprises 16 residues. Germline V gives CDR1 LNHNV, CDR2 YYDKDF (reference sequence). The CDR3 spells CATSRPVGGAGETQYF. CDR3 DNA sequence: TGTGCCACCAGCCGCCCGGTGGGGGGGGCTGGAGAGACCCAGTACTTC.

The chain recombines TRBV28 with TRBJ2-7; 14 nucleotides match TRBD2. Trimming took 5 bases from V and 1 from J; bases not matched to a gene: 19. There are 21 residues in the CDR3. The germline CDR1 and CDR2 sequences are MDHEN and SYDVKM. In DNA, the CDR3 is TGTGCCAGCAGTCAAGACGGCACCGGGACTAGCGGGAGTATGATGTCCTACGAGCAGTACTTC. The encoded protein is CASSQDGTGTSGSMMSYEQYF.

The count of this clone is one. V is TRBV6-4 and J is TRBJ2-3, with TRBD1 identical over 9 bases. V gave up 3 bases and J gave up 4 bases; unmatched junction bases: 2. The CDR3 has 14 residues. The germline V gene encodes CDR1 MRHNA and CDR2 SNTAGT. The CDR3 DNA is TGTGCCAGCAGTGATACAGGGGGCTCAGATACGCAGTATTTT. Translating gives CASSDTGGSDTQYF.

The rearrangement links TRBV7-9 to TRBJ2-2, with D hard to call. The germline CDR1 and CDR2 sequences are SEHNR and FQNEAQ (reference sequence). Trimming took 7 bases from V and 6 from J, leaving 15 bases between them. The CDR3 is made up of 14 amino acids. DNA for the CDR3: TGTGCCAGCAAAGCGTTCCGAGATTCCGGGGAGCTGTTTTTT. Amino acid sequence: CASKAFRDSGELFF.

The chain is built from TRBV10-3 and TRBJ1-2; TRBD1 matches 7 bases. The CDR3 spans 16 residues. V trimming: 4 bases; J trimming: 0 bases; junction bases outside the gene matches: 8. The germline gives CDR1 ENHRY, CDR2 SYGVKD. DNA of the CDR3: TGTGCCATCAGTGTCGGACAGGCCAAAGCTAACTATGGCTACACCTTC. Translated: CAISVGQAKANYGYTF.

The chain couples TRBV2 to TRBJ1-1; tentative D call: TRBD1 (5 bases). This CDR3 has 13 amino acids. Germline CDR1 reads SNHLY; CDR2 reads FYNNEI. Trimming shortened V by 7 bases and J by 4 bases, and 13 bases separated the two germline ends. Written as DNA, the CDR3 is TGTGCCAGCAATCAACAGAGGGGCACTGAAGCTTTCTTT. Protein: CASNQQRGTEAFF.

The rearrangement joins TRBV11-2 to TRBJ1-1; D is unresolved. The CDR3 consists of 15 residues. CDR1 SGHAT and CDR2 FQNNGV come from the germline V gene. Trimming removed 2 bases from V and 1 base from J, with 11 bases in between. The CDR3 spells CASSLSASPNTEAFF. CDR3 DNA: TGTGCCAGCAGCTTATCGGCCAGCCCGAACACTGAAGCTTTCTTT.

The V and J genes are TRBV6-6 and TRBJ1-1, with 8 bases aligning to TRBD1. The CDR3 has 14 residues. Unmatched junction bases numbered 8, after V lost 7 bases and J lost 4 bases. Germline CDR1 is MNHNY and CDR2 is SVGAGI (reference sequence). In nucleotides, the CDR3 is TGTGCCAGCACCGAGCAGACAGGGGTCACTGAAGCTTTCTTT. Its translation is CASTEQTGVTEAFF.

This clone has just one count. The gene calls are TRBV5-4 and TRBJ1-1, with a weak D call TRBD1 (6 bases). V was clipped by 4 bases and J by 7 bases, with 11 bases between them. Germline CDR1 SGHNT, CDR2 YYREEE (reference sequence). The length of the CDR3 is 12 residues. CDR3 sequence (DNA): TGTGCCAGCAGCAAGAACAGGGATGAAGCTTTCTTT. This sequence encodes CASSKNRDEAFF.

This clone showed up just once. The genes are TRBV2 and TRBJ1-5; no firm D call. V dropped 3 bases and J dropped 4 bases, with 7 bases sitting between them. Looked up from germline, CDR1 is SNHLY and CDR2 is FYNNEI. The CDR3 runs 13 residues. The CDR3 sequence is CASSDERNQPQHF. CDR3 DNA: TGTGCCAGCAGTGACGAGAGAAATCAGCCCCAGCATTTT.

To note about this clone: One end of the junction varies from germline; a read error may be responsible. This chain links TRBV5-4 with TRBJ1-1, with 11 bases aligning to TRBD1. Germline loops: CDR1 SGHNT, CDR2 YYREEE (reference sequence). CDR3 size: 12 residues. The CDR3 DNA reads as TGTGCCAGCAGCTTTGCCGGGACAGGGGGGAGATTT. This codes for CASSFAGTGGRF.

The chain combines TRBV18 with TRBJ2-7; D remains unclear. Germline CDR1 KGHSH, CDR2 LQKENI. The CDR3 loop spans 16 amino acids. V was clipped by 0 bases and J by 0 bases, with 12 bases between them. In DNA form, the CDR3 reads TGTGCCAGCTCACCACCGACCAACTCCCTCTCCTACGAGCAGTACTTC. The encoded protein is CASSPPTNSLSYEQYF.

The chain couples TRBV27 to TRBJ2-1, with D possibly TRBD2 on 6 matching bases. The CDR3 extends over 16 amino acids. V was cut by 6 bases and J by 5 bases, with 20 bases left in between. Germline V lookup: CDR1 MNHEY, CDR2 SMNVEV (reference sequence). The CDR3: CASRGRDSSGNNEQFF. The CDR3 DNA follows: TGTGCCAGCAGGGGCCGGGACTCCTCGGGTAACAATGAGCAGTTCTTC.

The V gene is TRBV28, the J gene TRBJ2-7, with a possible D match to TRBD1 (5 bases). Germline V gene sequence: CDR1 MDHEN, CDR2 SYDVKM. V was trimmed by 7 bases and J by 4 bases, leaving 20 bases between them. The CDR3 has 15 amino acids. The DNA of the CDR3 is TGTGCCAGCACTCGGACGTTAGGGGATTCGTACGAGCAGTACTTC. Translating it yields CASTRTLGDSYEQYF. The variable domain in full, with the rest retrieved from reference TRBV28 and TRBJ2-7, is DVKVTQSSRYLVKRTGEKVFLECVQDMDHENMFWYRQDPGLGLRLIYFSYDVKMKEKGDIPEGYSVSREKKERFSLILESASTNQTSMYLCASTRTLGDSYEQYFGPGTRLTVT.

CDR3 coding DNA: TGTGCCAGCAGTACAGGGAGCTCGGCCAACGTCCTGACTTTC. This sequence encodes CASSTGSSANVLTF. V usage is TRBV6-1 and J usage is TRBJ2-6; D is perhaps TRBD1 (6 bases). CDR1 and CDR2 (germline): MNHNS, SASEGT. The length of the CDR3 is 14 residues. With 5 bases removed from V and 6 bases from J, the gap between germline ends came to 11 bases.

This clone was picked up one time. The chain has TRBV9 and TRBJ2-3, with D perhaps matching TRBD1 (6 bases). V gave up 2 bases and J gave up 7 bases, with 14 bases separating them. This CDR3 comprises 14 residues. Germline CDR1 is SGDLS and CDR2 is YYNGEE. CDR3 DNA: TGTGCCAGCAGCGTGATACAGGGATCGCATACGCAGTATTTT. It codes for CASSVIQGSHTQYF.

The gene calls are TRBV6-6 and TRBJ2-1; TRBD2 might be the D (6 bases). The CDR3 contains 15 residues. In germline, CDR1 is MNHNY, CDR2 SVGAGI (reference sequence). Trimming pared 5 bases from V and 5 bases from J, leaving 16 bases between. CDR3 coding DNA: TGTGCCAGCAGTCCGGGCGGGGTCCCCCACAATGAGCAGTTCTTC. Translated, it gives CASSPGGVPHNEQFF.

The chain is built from TRBV4-1 and TRBJ2-7; 8 bases fit TRBD1. Unmatched junction bases numbered 5, after V lost 1 base and J lost 3 bases. This CDR3 is 15 amino acids long. Germline values: CDR1 MGHRA, CDR2 YSYEKL. This CDR3 reads CASSQGGQGIYEQYF. The DNA of the CDR3 is TGCGCCAGCAGCCAAGGTGGACAGGGAATCTACGAGCAGTACTTC.

This rearrangement joins TRBV28 to TRBJ2-1; unclear D gene. The germline V gene encodes CDR1 MDHEN and CDR2 SYDVKM. The CDR3 runs 13 residues. V was cut by 2 bases and J by 8 bases, with 10 bases left in between. The CDR3 coding sequence is TGTGCCAGCAGTTTACCTAGTATCCATGAGCAGTTCTTC. Amino acids: CASSLPSIHEQFF.

The chain couples TRBV28 to TRBJ1-2; 7 positions match TRBD1. In germline, CDR1 is MDHEN, CDR2 SYDVKM. V dropped 3 bases and J dropped 6; count of bases not matched to a gene: 1. The CDR3 totals 12 residues. DNA of the CDR3: TGTGCCAGCAGTTTTGGGACAGATGGCTACACCTTC. Protein: CASSFGTDGYTF.

This clone was counted a few times. The chain recombines TRBV4-1 with TRBJ2-1, with D uncertain. Germline values: CDR1 MGHRA, CDR2 YSYEKL. The CDR3 spans 16 residues. Trimming shortened V by 0 bases and J by 6 bases, and 15 bases separated the two germline ends. The CDR3 DNA reads TGCGCCAGCAGCCAAGAAAGCAACCTCAACTTCAATGAGCAGTTCTTC. Amino acids: CASSQESNLNFNEQFF.

Ten or more counts support this clone. Other DNA sequences in this specimen translate into the identical CDR3. V gene TRBV28 combines with J gene TRBJ2-7; 7 bases align to TRBD1. J gave up 3 bases and V 8 bases, and 4 bases lay outside the gene matches. The germline gives CDR1 MDHEN, CDR2 SYDVKM. The CDR3 is made up of 12 amino acids. In nucleotides, the CDR3 is TGTGCCAGCCACCGACAGGGCTACGAGCAGTACTTC. Translated, it gives CASHRQGYEQYF.

The rearrangement links TRBV6-1 to TRBJ1-5; D is ambiguous. CDR1 and CDR2 from the germline V gene are MNHNS and SASEGT. V lost 6 bases, J lost 3 bases, and 9 bases lay in between. The CDR3 consists of 13 residues. CDR3 sequence: CASRRSVNQPQHF. The CDR3 DNA reads as TGTGCCAGCAGGAGATCTGTCAATCAGCCCCAGCATTTT.

This chain uses TRBV14 with TRBJ1-2, with a weak D call TRBD1 (5 bases). CDR1 is SGHDN, CDR2 FVKESK, per germline. Trimming cost V 4 bases and J 4 bases, with 13 bases left between them. The CDR3 covers 14 residues. The CDR3 protein is CASSPQVSSYGYTF. CDR3 DNA sequence: TGTGCCAGCAGCCCACAGGTCTCGAGCTATGGCTACACCTTC. The full variable domain, with the rest looked up from reference TRBV14 and TRBJ1-2, is EAGVTQFPSHSVIEKGQTVTLRCDPISGHDNLYWYRRVMGKEIKFLLHFVKESKQDESGMPNNRFLAERTGGTYSTLKVQPAELEDSGVYFCASSPQVSSYGYTFGSGTRLTVV.

V is TRBV7-7 and J is TRBJ2-3; the D is unclear. V was cut by 6 bases and J by 3 bases, with 13 bases left in between. Germline assignment: CDR1 SSHAT and CDR2 FNYEAQ (reference sequence). This CDR3 is 14 amino acids long. The DNA for the CDR3 is TGTGCCAGCAGATATTCCGGCTCTACAGATACGCAGTATTTT. Amino acids: CASRYSGSTDTQYF.

This chain links TRBV4-1 with TRBJ2-5; 11 positions match TRBD1. V shed 3 bases, J shed 2 bases, and the junction held 11 bases outside the gene matches. Per the germline V gene, CDR1 is MGHRA and CDR2 is YSYEKL. This CDR3 region has 18 residues. This chain's CDR3 is CASSQARTGGFDQETQYF. The CDR3 nucleotides read TGCGCCAGCAGCCAGGCTAGGACAGGGGGCTTCGATCAAGAGACCCAGTACTTC.

This clone was seen a few times. CDR3 residues: CSARVLDTIYF. In DNA form, the CDR3 reads TGCAGTGCTAGAGTCTTGGACACCATATATTTT. The V call is TRBV20-1, the J call TRBJ1-3; D is uncertain. Trimming cost V 1 base and J 8 bases, with 6 bases left between them. CDR1 DFQATT and CDR2 SNEGSKA come from the germline V gene (reference sequence). The CDR3 runs 11 residues.